This TCR beta chain was found in a study of T-cell reconstitution after alpha-beta-depleted transplantation in children. This clonotype was counted a few times. This sample's TCRbeta library carried unique molecular identifier barcodes. TCRdb re-called the PCR reads with MiXCR, one entry per CDR3 protein. The sample lists 750,000 to 950,000 distinct CDR3 sequences, roughly 15% seen once, with just under 5% in the top ten. V lost 10 bases and J lost 6, with 24 bases in between. Germline lookup yields CDR1 MNHNS and CDR2 SASEGT. CDR3 length: 16 amino acids. The chain links TRBV6-1 to TRBJ1-4; D uncertain. This TCR was recovered from a male patient younger than 18 who had a stem cell transplant for acute lymphoblastic leukemia, so the T cells may come from the graft donor. This specimen was PBMCs, mostly from graft donor cells, taken 360 days after TCRalphabeta/CD19-depleted stem cell transplant. CDR3 coding DNA: TGTGCCACCTGTATCGGACTCACCCCGAAGGATGAAAAACTGTTTTTT. Residues: CATCIGLTPKDEKLFF.